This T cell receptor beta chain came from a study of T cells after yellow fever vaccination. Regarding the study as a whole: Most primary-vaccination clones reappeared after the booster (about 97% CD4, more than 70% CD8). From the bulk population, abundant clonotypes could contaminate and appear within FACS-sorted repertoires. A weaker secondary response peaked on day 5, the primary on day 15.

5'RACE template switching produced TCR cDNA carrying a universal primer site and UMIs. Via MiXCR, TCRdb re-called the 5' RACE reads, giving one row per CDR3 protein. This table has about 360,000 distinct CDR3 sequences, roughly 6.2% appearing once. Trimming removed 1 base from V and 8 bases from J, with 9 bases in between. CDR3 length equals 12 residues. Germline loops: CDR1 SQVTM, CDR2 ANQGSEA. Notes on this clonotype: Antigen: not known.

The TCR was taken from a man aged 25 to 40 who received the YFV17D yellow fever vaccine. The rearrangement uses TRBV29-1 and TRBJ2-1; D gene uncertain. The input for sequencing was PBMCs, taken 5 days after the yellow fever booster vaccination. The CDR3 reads CSVEGPGDEQFF. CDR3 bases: TGCAGCGTTGAAGGACCCGGCGATGAGCAGTTCTTC.